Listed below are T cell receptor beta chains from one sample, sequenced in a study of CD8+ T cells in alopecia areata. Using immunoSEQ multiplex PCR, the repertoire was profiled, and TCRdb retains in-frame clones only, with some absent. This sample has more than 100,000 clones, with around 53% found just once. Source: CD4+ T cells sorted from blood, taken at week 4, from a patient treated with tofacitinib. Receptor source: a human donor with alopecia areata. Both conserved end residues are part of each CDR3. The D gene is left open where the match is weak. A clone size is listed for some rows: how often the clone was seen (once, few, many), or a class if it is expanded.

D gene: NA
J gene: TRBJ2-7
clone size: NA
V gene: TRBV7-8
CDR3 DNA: TGTGCCAGCAGCTTAGTCGCTACGAGGGGGGCCTACGAGCAGTACTTC
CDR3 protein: CASSLVATRGAYEQYF

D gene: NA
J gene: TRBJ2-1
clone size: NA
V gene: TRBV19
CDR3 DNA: TGTGCCAGTAGTAGGTTTCGGACTCGAGCTAGTTCCTACAATGAGCAGTTCTTC
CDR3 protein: CASSRFRTRASSYNEQFF

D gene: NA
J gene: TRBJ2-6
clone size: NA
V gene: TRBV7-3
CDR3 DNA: TGTGCCAGCAGCTTAACTTTGAAGGGGCGATTGGGGGCCAACGTCCTGACTTTC
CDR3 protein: CASSLTLKGRLGANVLTF

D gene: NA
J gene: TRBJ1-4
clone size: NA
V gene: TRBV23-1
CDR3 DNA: TGCGCCAGCCCCATGCTGGGGGGAAAACTGTTTTTT
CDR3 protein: CASPMLGGKLFF

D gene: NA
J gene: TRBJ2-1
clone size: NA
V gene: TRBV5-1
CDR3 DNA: TGCGCCAGCAGCCCCAGGCAGGTTATGGATGAGCAGTTCTTC
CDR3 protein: CASSPRQVMDEQFF

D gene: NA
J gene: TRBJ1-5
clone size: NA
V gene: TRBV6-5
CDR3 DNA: TGTGCCAGCAGTTACTCCCAGGGCCATCAGCCCCAGCATTTT
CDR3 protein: CASSYSQGHQPQHF

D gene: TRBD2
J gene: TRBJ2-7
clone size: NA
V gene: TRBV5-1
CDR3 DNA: TGCGCCAGCAGCTTGGACGGGGGACTAGCTTCCTACGAGCAGTACTTC
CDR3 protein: CASSLDGGLASYEQYF

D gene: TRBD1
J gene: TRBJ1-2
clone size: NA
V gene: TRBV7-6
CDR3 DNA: TGTGCCAGTTCAGGGGGGGCTAACTATGGCTACACCTTC
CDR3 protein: CASSGGANYGYTF

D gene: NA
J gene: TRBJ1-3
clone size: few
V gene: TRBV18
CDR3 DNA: TGTGCCAGCTCCGGGCAATCGCGGGCTGGAAACACCATATATTTT
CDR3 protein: CASSGQSRAGNTIYF

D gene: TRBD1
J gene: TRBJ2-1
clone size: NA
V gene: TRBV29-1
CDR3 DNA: TGCAGCGTTGGTGTGACAGGGGCCAATGAGCAGTTCTTC
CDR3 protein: CSVGVTGANEQFF

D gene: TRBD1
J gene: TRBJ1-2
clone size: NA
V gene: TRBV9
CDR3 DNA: TGTGCCAGCAGCGCCGACAGGGGATGGGGCTACACCTTC
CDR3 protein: CASSADRGWGYTF

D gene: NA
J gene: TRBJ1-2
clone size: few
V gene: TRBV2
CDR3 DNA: TGTGCCAGCAGTGAAGCGCGAGGGATGGACTATGGCTACACCTTC
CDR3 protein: CASSEARGMDYGYTF

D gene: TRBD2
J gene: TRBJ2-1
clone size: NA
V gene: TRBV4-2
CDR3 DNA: TGTGCCAGCAGCCAGGGGACTAGCGGGGTTTATGAGCAGTTCTTC
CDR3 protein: CASSQGTSGVYEQFF

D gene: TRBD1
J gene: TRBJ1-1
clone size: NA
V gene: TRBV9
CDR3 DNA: TGTGCCAGCAGAGGGGACAGGGCGGCTGACACTGAAGCTTTCTTT
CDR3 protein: CASRGDRAADTEAFF

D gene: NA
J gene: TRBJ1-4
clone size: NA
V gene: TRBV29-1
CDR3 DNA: TGCAGCGTTGTGGACAGCAGTAATGAAAAACTGTTTTTT
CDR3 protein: CSVVDSSNEKLFF

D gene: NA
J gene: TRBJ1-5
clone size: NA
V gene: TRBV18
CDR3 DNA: TGTGCCAGCTCCCTTACGGAGGGAGATCAGCCCCAGCATTTT
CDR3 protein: CASSLTEGDQPQHF

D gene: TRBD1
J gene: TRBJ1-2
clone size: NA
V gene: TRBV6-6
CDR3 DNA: TGTGCCAGCAGTTACTCAGGGACAGGGGGTCCCTATGGCTACACCTTC
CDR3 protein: CASSYSGTGGPYGYTF

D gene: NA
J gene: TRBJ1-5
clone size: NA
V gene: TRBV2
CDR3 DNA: TGTGCCAGCAAGGCACAGAGCAATCAGCCCCAGCATTTT
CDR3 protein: CASKAQSNQPQHF

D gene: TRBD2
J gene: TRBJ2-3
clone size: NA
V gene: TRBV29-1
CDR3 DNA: TGCAGCGTCGGGGGGAGGGCGACAGATACGCAGTATTTT
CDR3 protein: CSVGGRATDTQYF

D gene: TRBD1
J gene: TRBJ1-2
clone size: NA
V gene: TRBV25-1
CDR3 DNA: TGTGCCAGCAGTTCGATACAGGGGGCCGGAAACTATGGCTACACCTTC
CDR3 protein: CASSSIQGAGNYGYTF

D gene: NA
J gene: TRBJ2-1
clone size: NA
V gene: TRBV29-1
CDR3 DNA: TGCAGCGCCGGGCAGGGCAATGAGCAGTTCTTC
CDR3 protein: CSAGQGNEQFF

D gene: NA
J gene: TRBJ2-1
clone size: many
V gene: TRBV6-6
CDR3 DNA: TGTGCCAGCAGTTATGCCCAGGACCAGCAGTTCTTC
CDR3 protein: CASSYAQDQQFF

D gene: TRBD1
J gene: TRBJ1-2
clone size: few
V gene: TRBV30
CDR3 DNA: TGTGCCTGGAGCCGGGACAGTACCGTCTATGGCTACACCTTC
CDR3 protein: CAWSRDSTVYGYTF

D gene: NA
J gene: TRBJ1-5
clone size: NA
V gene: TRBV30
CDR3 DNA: TGTGCCTGGAGTGCCGCGGGGGTTAGCAATCAGCCCCAGCATTTT
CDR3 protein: CAWSAAGVSNQPQHF

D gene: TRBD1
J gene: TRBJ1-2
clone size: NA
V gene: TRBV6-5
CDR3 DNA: TGTGCCAGCAGACGGACAGGGGGCGTCTATGGCTACACCTTC
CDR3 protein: CASRRTGGVYGYTF

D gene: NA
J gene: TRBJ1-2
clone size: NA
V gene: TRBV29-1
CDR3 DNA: TGCAGCGTTGAAGCCCGGTCGGGGGTAAACTATGGCTACACCTTC
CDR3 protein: CSVEARSGVNYGYTF

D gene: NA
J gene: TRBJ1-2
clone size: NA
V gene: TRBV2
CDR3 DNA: TGTGCCAGCAGTCGTACAGGGTCTTCCTATGGCTACACCTTC
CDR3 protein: CASSRTGSSYGYTF

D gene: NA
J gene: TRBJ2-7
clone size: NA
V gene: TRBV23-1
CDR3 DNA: TGCGCCAGCAGAAGATCAGGGGGGAACGAGCAGTACTTC
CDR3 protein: CASRRSGGNEQYF

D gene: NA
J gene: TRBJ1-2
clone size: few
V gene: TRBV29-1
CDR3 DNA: TGCAGCGTTGATAAGGTATACAGGAACTATGGCTACACCTTC
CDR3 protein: CSVDKVYRNYGYTF

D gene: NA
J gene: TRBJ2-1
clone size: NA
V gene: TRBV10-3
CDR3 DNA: TGTGCCATCAGCGAAGGGCCCCCCAGCTCCTACAATGAGCAGTTCTTC
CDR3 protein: CAISEGPPSSYNEQFF

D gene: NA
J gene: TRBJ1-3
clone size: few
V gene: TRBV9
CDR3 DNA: TGTGCCAGCAGCGTAGAGGTCGGGGTTGGAAACACCATATATTTT
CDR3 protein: CASSVEVGVGNTIYF

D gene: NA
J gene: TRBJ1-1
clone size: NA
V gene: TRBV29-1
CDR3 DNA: TGCAGCGTTGGGAGTCTACAGGTGCCTGAAGCTTTCTTT
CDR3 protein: CSVGSLQVPEAFF

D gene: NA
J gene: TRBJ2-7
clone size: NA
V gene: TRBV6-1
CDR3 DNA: TGTGCCAGCAGTCAAAACTACGAGCAGTACTTC
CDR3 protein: CASSQNYEQYF

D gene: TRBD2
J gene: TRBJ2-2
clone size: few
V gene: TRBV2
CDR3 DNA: TGTGCCAGCACGGAGCGGGGGACCACCGGGGAGCTGTTTTTT
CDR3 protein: CASTERGTTGELFF

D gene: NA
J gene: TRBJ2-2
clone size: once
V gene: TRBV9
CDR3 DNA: TGTGCCAGCAGCACGCGGCCCCAGGGGTCCGGGGAGCTGTTTTTT
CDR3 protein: CASSTRPQGSGELFF